This T cell receptor beta chain came from a study of blood T cell repertoires in COVID-19. The protocol was immunoSEQ multiplex PCR, while the TCRdb copy is restricted to in-frame clones and leaves out a portion. The data hold 320,000 or so clones, with 75% to 90% observed a single time. From germline, CDR1 is SGHNT and CDR2 YENEEA. CDR3 length equals 13 residues. The V and J ends lost 5 bases and 8 bases, in that order; junction bases with no gene match: 4. This chain links TRBV11-3 with TRBJ2-1, with 9 bases matching TRBD1. The sequence came from a man between 25 and 39 years old who had recovered from COVID-19. The sample comprised PBMCs or T cells enriched from blood (not recorded which). The CDR3, as DNA: TGTGCCAGCAGCGACCGGGACAGGGATGAGCAGTTCTTC. Encoded protein: CASSDRDRDEQFF.